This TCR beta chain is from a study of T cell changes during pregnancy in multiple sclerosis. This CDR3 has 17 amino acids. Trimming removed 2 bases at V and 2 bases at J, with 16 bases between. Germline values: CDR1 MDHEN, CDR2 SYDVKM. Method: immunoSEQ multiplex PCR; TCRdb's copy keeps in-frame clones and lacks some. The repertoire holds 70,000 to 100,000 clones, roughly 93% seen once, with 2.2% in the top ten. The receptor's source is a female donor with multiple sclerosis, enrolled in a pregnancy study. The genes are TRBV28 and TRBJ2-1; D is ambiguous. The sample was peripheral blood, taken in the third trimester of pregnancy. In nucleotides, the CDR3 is TGTGCCAGCAGTTTACCCCTCGGAGAGGCTCCCTACAATGAGCAGTTCTTC. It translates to CASSLPLGEAPYNEQFF.